A selection of T cell receptor beta chains follows, all from one sample in a study of T cell responses to AZD1222 COVID-19 vaccine. TCRdb's table, derived via immunoSEQ multiplex PCR, lists solely in-frame clones and lacks some. In the table there are some 120,000 clones, just over 85% of which are singletons. The sequenced sample was peripheral blood, obtained on day 0 of MenACWY control vaccination. These receptors were collected from an adult in good health. Each CDR3 is given with its conserved first and last residue. D genes are given only for firm matches. For some rows the clone size is stated as once, few or many, or as a class when expanded; others skip it.

D gene,clone size,V gene,CDR3 length,J gene,CDR3 DNA,CDR3 protein
-,once,TRBV28,13,TRBJ2-7,TGTGCCAGCGCGGTCGGGGTGAGGGCCGAGCAGTACTTC,CASAVGVRAEQYF
-,-,TRBV28,13,TRBJ1-1,TGTGCCAGCAGTTCGGAAGCGGGCACTGAAGCTTTCTTT,CASSSEAGTEAFF
-,-,TRBV28,15,TRBJ1-5,TGTGCCAGCAGTTTTTTTGCCAATAGCAATCAGCCCCAGCATTTT,CASSFFANSNQPQHF
-,-,TRBV11-2,15,TRBJ2-7,TGTGCCAGCAGCCTAACCGACGGGCCTGCCTACGAGCAGTACTTC,CASSLTDGPAYEQYF
TRBD1,-,TRBV6-5,15,TRBJ2-1,TGTGCCAGCAGTACTTACAGGGGGGCCTACAATGAGCAGTTCTTC,CASSTYRGAYNEQFF
TRBD2,-,TRBV9,17,TRBJ2-1,TGTGCCAGCAGCGTAGCGATAACGGGAGGGCCCCACAATGAGCAGTTCTTC,CASSVAITGGPHNEQFF
TRBD2,-,TRBV3-1/TRBV3-2,14,TRBJ2-3,TGTGCCAGCAGCCAGAGACTAGCGGCAGATACGCAGTATTTT,CASSQRLAADTQYF
-,-,TRBV11-3,15,TRBJ2-2,TGTGCCAGCAGCAGACTGGGATGGGGCACCGGGGAGCTGTTTTTT,CASSRLGWGTGELFF
TRBD1,-,TRBV27,16,TRBJ1-1,TGTGCCAGCAGTAACAGGGGGCGGGGAGGAGGCACTGAAGCTTTCTTT,CASSNRGRGGGTEAFF
-,few,TRBV7-9,13,TRBJ1-2,TGTGCCAGCAGCCCCGGGACGGGGTATGGCTACACCTTC,CASSPGTGYGYTF
-,few,TRBV7-2,15,TRBJ1-4,TGTGCCAGCAGCTTAGCTGGCAGCCGTAATGAAAAACTGTTTTTT,CASSLAGSRNEKLFF